These T cell receptor beta chains were read from a single sample in a study of regulatory T cells in long-lasting Graves disease. MiXCR, run by TCRdb on the multiplex PCR reads, gives a single entry per CDR3 protein. The sample has 350,000 to 550,000 distinct CDR3 sequences, about 15% seen once. A further study also used this sample, focusing on T cells in Graves' hyperthyroidism and ophthalmopathy.

Here the sequenced sample was peripheral blood mononuclear cells (PBMCs), taken at new diagnosis, from a patient treated with antithyroid drugs. The receptors were sampled from a young woman with Graves disease. Each CDR3 is given with its conserved first and last residue. D genes are given only for firm matches. Some rows mark clone size as missing; the rest say once, few, many or name a class of expanded clone.

TRBV12-3/TRBV12-4	many	-	TRBJ2-3	14	CASSLFRRADTQYF	TGTGCCAGCAGTTTATTCCGACGCGCAGATACGCAGTATTTT
TRBV11-2	many	TRBD1	TRBJ1-3	16	CASSSFQDRAGNTIYF	TGTGCCAGCAGCTCATTCCAGGACAGGGCTGGAAACACCATATATTTT
TRBV7-2	many	-	TRBJ2-7	15	CASSLPLGRAYEQYF	TGTGCCAGCAGCCTTCCGCTCGGCCGAGCCTACGAGCAGTACTTC
TRBV4-2	many	TRBD2	TRBJ2-5	17	CASSQELAGGYQETQYF	TGTGCCAGCAGCCAGGAACTAGCGGGAGGGTACCAAGAGACCCAGTACTTC
TRBV12-5	-	-	TRBJ1-4	14	CASGLSFRDEKLFF	TGTGCTAGTGGTTTGAGTTTCCGGGATGAAAAACTGTTTTTT
TRBV7-8	many	-	TRBJ2-7	13	CASSLGAGREQYF	TGTGCCAGCAGCTTAGGAGCAGGCCGGGAGCAGTACTTC
TRBV5-1	many	-	TRBJ1-2	13	CASSLDPGEGYTF	TGCGCCAGCAGCTTGGACCCCGGGGAGGGCTACACCTTC
TRBV11-2	many	TRBD1	TRBJ2-1	15	CASSFGTGNYNEQFF	TGTGCCAGCAGCTTCGGGACAGGTAACTACAATGAGCAGTTCTTC
TRBV12-3/TRBV12-4	-	TRBD2	TRBJ2-7	14	CASSPLAGGDEQYF	TGTGCCAGCAGTCCCCTAGCGGGAGGGGACGAGCAGTACTTC
TRBV6-1	-	-	TRBJ1-1	16	CASRVTGRAGVGEAFF	TGTGCCAGCAGAGTTACTGGCAGGGCGGGGGTCGGTGAAGCTTTCTTT
TRBV19	few	-	TRBJ1-1	12	CASTPGSSEAFF	TGTGCCAGTACCCCAGGGAGCTCAGAAGCTTTCTTT
TRBV28	few	TRBD1	TRBJ1-5	14	CASRAWTGDQPQHF	TGTGCCAGCAGGGCCTGGACAGGGGATCAGCCCCAGCATTTT
TRBV12-3/TRBV12-4	many	-	TRBJ2-3	11	CASTTGGTQYF	TGTGCCAGCACCACCGGCGGTACGCAGTATTTT
TRBV7-9	-	-	TRBJ2-1	12	CASSTQFLEQFF	TGTGCCAGCAGCACCCAATTCCTTGAGCAGTTCTTC
TRBV12-3/TRBV12-4	many	-	TRBJ2-7	14	CASSPDPGIHEQYF	TGTGCCAGCAGTCCAGACCCAGGGATCCACGAGCAGTACTTC
TRBV10-3	many	-	TRBJ2-7	12	CAISGDGNEQYF	TGTGCCATCAGTGGAGATGGGAACGAGCAGTACTTC
TRBV5-1	-	-	TRBJ2-2	17	CASSLEEGGVGSGELFF	TGCGCCAGCAGCTTGGAAGAGGGGGGCGTAGGTTCCGGGGAGCTGTTTTTT
TRBV30	many	-	TRBJ2-7	12	CAGWGQAYEQYF	TGTGCCGGCTGGGGGCAGGCCTACGAGCAGTACTTC
TRBV27	few	TRBD2	TRBJ2-1	16	CASSLGPSGRYNEQFF	TGTGCCAGCAGTTTGGGGCCTAGCGGGAGGTACAATGAGCAGTTCTTC
TRBV4-1	-	-	TRBJ2-3	14	CASSQEGYTDTQYF	TGCGCCAGCAGCCAAGAGGGGTACACAGATACGCAGTATTTT
TRBV29-1	few	TRBD1	TRBJ2-5	12	CSVDDRGETQYF	TGCAGCGTTGACGACAGGGGGGAGACCCAGTACTTC
TRBV3-1	many	-	TRBJ2-3	19	CASRKGSIRDLPFRDTQYF	TGTGCCAGCCGGAAGGGATCTATCCGGGACCTCCCATTTAGAGATACGCAGTATTTT
TRBV5-1	few	-	TRBJ2-1	16	CASRLGLQSSYNEQFF	TGCGCCAGCAGACTGGGACTTCAAAGCTCCTACAATGAGCAGTTCTTC